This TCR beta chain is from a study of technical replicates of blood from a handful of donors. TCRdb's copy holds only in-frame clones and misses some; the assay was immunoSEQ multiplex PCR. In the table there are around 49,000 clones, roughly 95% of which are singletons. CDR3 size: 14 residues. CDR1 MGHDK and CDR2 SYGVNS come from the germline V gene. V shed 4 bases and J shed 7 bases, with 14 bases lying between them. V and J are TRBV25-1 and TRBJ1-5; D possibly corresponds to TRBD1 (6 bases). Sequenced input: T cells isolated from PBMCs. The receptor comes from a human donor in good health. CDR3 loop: CASSAQGVGQPQHF. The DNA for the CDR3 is TGTGCCAGCAGTGCACAGGGTGTAGGACAGCCCCAGCATTTT.